This T cell receptor (beta chain) was identified in a study of T cells after yellow fever vaccination. Study observations and caveats: Highly abundant clonotypes carried over from the bulk population could end up in FACS-sorted repertoires as contaminants. Reappearing after the booster were most of the clones from primary vaccination (about 96% CD4, 85% to 90% CD8). By day 5 rather than day 15, the secondary response had peaked, though it was weaker.

In making TCR cDNA, 5'RACE template switching added a universal primer site and UMIs to it. One entry per CDR3 protein results from TCRdb running MiXCR on the 5' RACE reads. The data hold roughly 500,000 distinct CDR3 sequences, with roughly 21% observed a single time. Trimming removed 1 base at V and 7 bases at J, with 7 bases between. Germline-derived CDR1 and CDR2 are SEHNR and FQNEAQ (reference sequence). The CDR3 extends over 12 amino acids. A few counts support this clonotype. As yet, its antigen is unknown. The chain links TRBV7-9 to TRBJ1-2, with D unclear. The origin of this receptor is a man aged 30 to 39 who received the YFV17D yellow fever vaccine. Sequenced here: PBMCs, sampled 15 days after the yellow fever booster vaccination. CDR3 amino acids: CASSLEGFGYTF. Here the CDR3 DNA reads TGTGCCAGCAGCTTAGAAGGGTTTGGCTACACCTTC.